The rows below give T cell receptor beta chains drawn from one sample of a study. In TCRdb, the RT-PCR reads were re-called with MiXCR into one record per CDR3 protein. The sample has approximately 720,000 distinct CDR3 sequences; approximately 15% are singletons. Sequencing used memory CD4+ T cells from blood. The receptors originated from a female donor in good health, serving as a healthy control. Both conserved end residues are part of each CDR3. A D gene is named only where the DNA matches it firmly. Some rows have no size entry. The others give once, few or many, or a class for an expanded clone.

J gene: TRBJ2-3; V gene: TRBV30; D gene: .; clone size: .; CDR3 DNA: TGTGCCTGGAGAGGGAGCAGTACGCAGTATTTT; CDR3 protein: CAWRGSSTQYF
J gene: TRBJ2-4; V gene: TRBV5-1; D gene: TRBD2; clone size: few; CDR3 DNA: TGCGCCAGCAGCTTGGCCGGGGCCATGCAACCGGGACTAGCGGGATGGGCCAAAAACATTCAGTACTTC; CDR3 protein: CASSLAGAMQPGLAGWAKNIQYF
J gene: TRBJ2-7; V gene: TRBV4-3; D gene: TRBD1; clone size: many; CDR3 DNA: TGCGCCAGCAGCCAAGATCAGGACAGGTCTTACGAGCAGTACTTC; CDR3 protein: CASSQDQDRSYEQYF
J gene: TRBJ1-5; V gene: TRBV19; D gene: .; clone size: .; CDR3 DNA: TGTGCCAGTAGTATCAGGGAGATCCCGGGGTCCCAGCATTTT; CDR3 protein: CASSIREIPGSQHF
J gene: TRBJ1-1; V gene: TRBV6-5; D gene: .; clone size: few; CDR3 DNA: TGTGCCAGTTTCGAAGGGTCGAACACTGAAGCTTTCTTT; CDR3 protein: CASFEGSNTEAFF
J gene: TRBJ1-2; V gene: TRBV5-1; D gene: .; clone size: .; CDR3 DNA: TGCGCCAGCAGCCCCGAAGGGCATAACTATGGCTACACCTTC; CDR3 protein: CASSPEGHNYGYTF
J gene: TRBJ2-7; V gene: TRBV6-5; D gene: .; clone size: many; CDR3 DNA: TGTGCCAGCAGTTACTCGATTTGGCGCATAGACTACGAGCAGTACTTC; CDR3 protein: CASSYSIWRIDYEQYF
J gene: TRBJ2-5; V gene: TRBV5-1; D gene: TRBD2; clone size: .; CDR3 DNA: TGCGCCAGCAGCCTGCTAGGGGCGGGAGTAGAGACCCAGTACTTC; CDR3 protein: CASSLLGAGVETQYF
J gene: TRBJ2-3; V gene: TRBV10-3; D gene: .; clone size: few; CDR3 DNA: TGTGCCATCAGAAGAGCCCAGGGAGGCACAGATACGCAGTATTTT; CDR3 protein: CAIRRAQGGTDTQYF
J gene: TRBJ2-1; V gene: TRBV12-3/TRBV12-4; D gene: TRBD1; clone size: few; CDR3 DNA: TGTGCCAGCAGTTCCGGGACAGGGGCATTGGGTGAGCAGTTCTTC; CDR3 protein: CASSSGTGALGEQFF
J gene: TRBJ2-7; V gene: TRBV20-1; D gene: .; clone size: .; CDR3 DNA: TGCAGTGCTAATCGCCTTTTAGGGCAGTACTTC; CDR3 protein: CSANRLLGQYF
J gene: TRBJ2-1; V gene: TRBV20-1; D gene: TRBD2; clone size: once; CDR3 DNA: TGCAGTGCTAGAGTGATAGCGGGAAGTAGTGAGCAGTTCTTC; CDR3 protein: CSARVIAGSSEQFF
J gene: TRBJ2-7; V gene: TRBV20-1; D gene: TRBD2; clone size: .; CDR3 DNA: TGCAGTGCCCCCTTAGCGGGGGGGTACGAGCAGTACTTC; CDR3 protein: CSAPLAGGYEQYF
J gene: TRBJ1-2; V gene: TRBV20-1; D gene: TRBD1; clone size: many; CDR3 DNA: TGCAGTGCTGCACAGGGGGCCTATGGCTACACCTTC; CDR3 protein: CSAAQGAYGYTF
J gene: TRBJ2-7; V gene: TRBV5-5; D gene: TRBD2; clone size: many; CDR3 DNA: TGTGCCAGCAGCTTATCAATCCGGGGGGACGCCTACGAGCAGTACTTC; CDR3 protein: CASSLSIRGDAYEQYF
J gene: TRBJ1-5; V gene: TRBV20-1; D gene: .; clone size: many; CDR3 DNA: TGCAGTGCTAAGGGGGGAGGACAGTGGGGCAATCAGCCCCAGCATTTT; CDR3 protein: CSAKGGGQWGNQPQHF
J gene: TRBJ2-5; V gene: TRBV20-1; D gene: TRBD1; clone size: .; CDR3 DNA: TGCAGTGCTAGACAGGGGGTACAGGAGTTGGGGACCCAGTACTTC; CDR3 protein: CSARQGVQELGTQYF
J gene: TRBJ2-7; V gene: TRBV20-1; D gene: TRBD2; clone size: .; CDR3 DNA: TGCAGTGACTCTCTACTAGCGGGAGCTTCCTACGAGCAGTACTTC; CDR3 protein: CSDSLLAGASYEQYF
J gene: TRBJ2-1; V gene: TRBV30; D gene: .; clone size: few; CDR3 DNA: TGTGCCTGGGGATACCTCGGTCGACAGTTCTTC; CDR3 protein: CAWGYLGRQFF
J gene: TRBJ1-6; V gene: TRBV10-3; D gene: .; clone size: many; CDR3 DNA: TGTGCCATCAGTGGAGGCAGTTATAATTCACCCCTCCACTTT; CDR3 protein: CAISGGSYNSPLHF
J gene: TRBJ1-3; V gene: TRBV6-5; D gene: .; clone size: .; CDR3 DNA: TGTGCCAGCAGTTACAGGGGGGGTAATGGAAACACCATATATTTT; CDR3 protein: CASSYRGGNGNTIYF
J gene: TRBJ1-4; V gene: TRBV7-2; D gene: .; clone size: .; CDR3 DNA: TGTGCCAGCAGCCCTAGGAAAGGGGGTGGCGAAAAACTGTTTTTT; CDR3 protein: CASSPRKGGGEKLFF
J gene: TRBJ1-1; V gene: TRBV4-2; D gene: .; clone size: .; CDR3 DNA: TGTGCCAGCAGCCAAGGGGGGAAGTTTGAAGCTTTCTTT; CDR3 protein: CASSQGGKFEAFF
J gene: TRBJ2-7; V gene: TRBV11-2; D gene: .; clone size: .; CDR3 DNA: TGTGCCAGCAGCTCGTATATGGGACATATAAAGAACGAGCAGTACTTC; CDR3 protein: CASSSYMGHIKNEQYF
J gene: TRBJ1-3; V gene: TRBV9; D gene: TRBD1; clone size: .; CDR3 DNA: TGTGCCAGCAGCGCCCAGACAGGGGCTGGAAACACCATATATTTT; CDR3 protein: CASSAQTGAGNTIYF
J gene: TRBJ1-3; V gene: TRBV10-3; D gene: .; clone size: few; CDR3 DNA: TGTGCCATCAGTGGGGCAGACACCATATATTTT; CDR3 protein: CAISGADTIYF
J gene: TRBJ2-2; V gene: TRBV27; D gene: TRBD1; clone size: few; CDR3 DNA: TGTGCCAGCAGCAGGACAGGGAGTGGAAGGGCCGGGGAGCTGTTTTTT; CDR3 protein: CASSRTGSGRAGELFF
J gene: TRBJ1-5; V gene: TRBV28; D gene: .; clone size: .; CDR3 DNA: TGTGCCAGCACTCCGGCGGAATATAGCAATCAGCCCCAGCATTTT; CDR3 protein: CASTPAEYSNQPQHF
J gene: TRBJ1-2; V gene: TRBV20-1; D gene: TRBD1; clone size: many; CDR3 DNA: TGCAGTGCTAGACCGGGACAGACACCTAACTATGGCTACACCTTC; CDR3 protein: CSARPGQTPNYGYTF
J gene: TRBJ1-4; V gene: TRBV12-3/TRBV12-4; D gene: .; clone size: .; CDR3 DNA: TGTGCCAGCACCGAAGGACAGCCTAATGAAAAACTGTTTTTT; CDR3 protein: CASTEGQPNEKLFF
J gene: TRBJ2-1; V gene: TRBV27; D gene: TRBD1; clone size: .; CDR3 DNA: TGTGCCAGCAGTTTAAGGACAGGGGGTCTCGACAATGAGCAGTTCTTC; CDR3 protein: CASSLRTGGLDNEQFF
J gene: TRBJ1-5; V gene: TRBV9; D gene: .; clone size: .; CDR3 DNA: TGTGCCAGCAGCGCCCGAGGTGGAATGCAGCCCCAGCATTTT; CDR3 protein: CASSARGGMQPQHF
J gene: TRBJ1-2; V gene: TRBV12-3/TRBV12-4; D gene: .; clone size: few; CDR3 DNA: TGTGCCAGCGGGGGGCAGGACAACAACTATGGCTACACCTTC; CDR3 protein: CASGGQDNNYGYTF
J gene: TRBJ2-5; V gene: TRBV20-1; D gene: .; clone size: many; CDR3 DNA: TGCAGTGCTCGCGGCAGGAAAGAGACCCAGTACTTC; CDR3 protein: CSARGRKETQYF
J gene: TRBJ1-5; V gene: TRBV20-1; D gene: TRBD1; clone size: few; CDR3 DNA: TGCAGTGCTAGAGAAGGGACAGGGGGAATTCAGCCCCAGCATTTT; CDR3 protein: CSAREGTGGIQPQHF
J gene: TRBJ1-2; V gene: TRBV28; D gene: .; clone size: .; CDR3 DNA: TGTGCCAGCGGGGATACATTCTATGGCTACACCTTC; CDR3 protein: CASGDTFYGYTF
J gene: TRBJ2-4; V gene: TRBV20-1; D gene: .; clone size: many; CDR3 DNA: TGCAGTGCTAGGCAAGTAGCAGAAAACATTCAGTACTTC; CDR3 protein: CSARQVAENIQYF
J gene: TRBJ2-1; V gene: TRBV6-1; D gene: .; clone size: .; CDR3 DNA: TGTGCCAGCATGGTAGGGTTTGCCTACAATGAGCAGTTCTTC; CDR3 protein: CASMVGFAYNEQFF
J gene: TRBJ2-1; V gene: TRBV10-3; D gene: .; clone size: .; CDR3 DNA: TGTGCCAGCCGGGACGGATCCTACAATGAGCAGTTCTTC; CDR3 protein: CASRDGSYNEQFF
J gene: TRBJ2-3; V gene: TRBV7-2; D gene: .; clone size: .; CDR3 DNA: TGTGCCAGCAGCTTTCTGGGCCTTCGCACAGATACGCAGTATTTT; CDR3 protein: CASSFLGLRTDTQYF
J gene: TRBJ1-3; V gene: TRBV25-1; D gene: TRBD1; clone size: .; CDR3 DNA: TGTGCCAGCAGCACAGGGGGTTCCTTTGGAAACACCATATATTTT; CDR3 protein: CASSTGGSFGNTIYF
J gene: TRBJ2-5; V gene: TRBV7-3; D gene: .; clone size: many; CDR3 DNA: TGTGCCAGCAGCTTGGGGGCCACAGGGTTGGAGACCCAGTACTTC; CDR3 protein: CASSLGATGLETQYF
J gene: TRBJ2-3; V gene: TRBV29-1; D gene: .; clone size: many; CDR3 DNA: TGCAGCGCTGAGACACCACGCACAGATACGCAGTATTTT; CDR3 protein: CSAETPRTDTQYF
J gene: TRBJ2-1; V gene: TRBV7-8; D gene: .; clone size: few; CDR3 DNA: TGTGCCAGCAGCTTAGTGGGGAAGCAGGAGTTCTTC; CDR3 protein: CASSLVGKQEFF
J gene: TRBJ2-2; V gene: TRBV25-1; D gene: .; clone size: .; CDR3 DNA: TGTGCCAGCGCCGTGGAGCCAGGCGGGGAGCTGTTTTTT; CDR3 protein: CASAVEPGGELFF
J gene: TRBJ1-5; V gene: TRBV7-2; D gene: .; clone size: many; CDR3 DNA: TGTGCCAGCAGCCCGAGGGACTTCCCTGGTCAGCCCCAGCATTTT; CDR3 protein: CASSPRDFPGQPQHF
J gene: TRBJ2-7; V gene: TRBV27; D gene: TRBD1; clone size: few; CDR3 DNA: TGTGCCAGCAGTGGCCTCGGGACAGCCGCCTACGAGCAGTACTTC; CDR3 protein: CASSGLGTAAYEQYF
J gene: TRBJ2-5; V gene: TRBV15; D gene: TRBD1; clone size: few; CDR3 DNA: TGTGCCACCAGCAGAGAGACAGGGGCGGGGGAGACCCAGTACTTC; CDR3 protein: CATSRETGAGETQYF
J gene: TRBJ1-4; V gene: TRBV7-6; D gene: .; clone size: once; CDR3 DNA: TGTGCCAGCAGCCCCCTCGACAGTGGGGTTGAAAAACTGTTTTTT; CDR3 protein: CASSPLDSGVEKLFF
J gene: TRBJ1-5; V gene: TRBV12-3/TRBV12-4; D gene: TRBD1; clone size: .; CDR3 DNA: TGTGCCAGCAGCCCGACAGGGGGCCAGCCCCAGCATTTT; CDR3 protein: CASSPTGGQPQHF